These T cell receptor beta chains were read from a single sample in a study of T cell repertoires in cytomegalovirus infection. TCRdb re-analysed the reads in MiXCR, keeping a single row per CDR3 protein. The data contain about 920,000 distinct CDR3 sequences, 31% of them singletons. Their cognate antigens are unknown. This specimen was cultured CD8+ T cells from PBMCs, taken from culture after CMV antigen stimulation. All receptors come from a human donor in good health (CMV status not recorded). Some clones in this sample may be carry-over from other donors' samples. CDR3s leave out the opening cysteine and the closing phenylalanine or tryptophan.

>TRBJ2-1|TRBV15
ATSREGGDYIYNEQF
>TRBJ1-5|TRBV12-5
ASGYDRGKRDQPQH
>TRBJ1-2|TRBV12-3/TRBV12-4
ASTPGALTGYT
>TRBJ2-4|TRBV13
ASSLEKGDGDIQY
>TRBJ2-7|TRBV6-5
ASSYSPGIPYEQY
>TRBJ2-7|TRBV7-9
ASSSPLGVYEQY
>TRBJ2-7|TRBV6-1
ASSDRSSYEQY
>TRBJ1-2|TRBV29-1
SVEDSSVYGYT
>TRBJ1-1|TRBV11-2
ASSTHSGGNTEAF
>TRBJ2-7|TRBV10-1
ASSGFPGQGAPYEQY
>TRBJ2-5|TRBV6-8
ANSYSGDPLETQY
>TRBJ1-1|TRBV6-2/TRBV6-3
ASSYSGPTNTEAF
>TRBJ2-6|TRBV9
ASSVRRGANVLT
>TRBJ1-4|TRBV7-6
ASSPGTGPDRLF
>TRBJ2-1|TRBV7-9
ASRQTRDRNYNEQF
>TRBJ2-2|TRBV6-1
ATGGGAPFRTGELF
>TRBJ1-6|TRBV6-1
ASSQTGRVDSPLH
>TRBJ1-2|TRBV6-5
ASSAGGFPAIYGYT
>TRBJ2-2|TRBV3-1
ASSQVAARGPDSTGELF
>TRBJ2-7|TRBV5-1
ASSPDLVLGEQY
>TRBJ2-1|TRBV6-5
ASSYSTSGHLEQF
>TRBJ1-5|TRBV7-9
ASSLGEGSGNQPQH
>TRBJ2-3|TRBV7-9
ASSSGTDTQY
>TRBJ2-7|TRBV7-7
ASSLGPGTSYEQY
>TRBJ2-1|TRBV5-1
ASSYPDRVWI
>TRBJ2-6|TRBV7-9
ASSPGQGSPLLGANVLT
>TRBJ1-5|TRBV19
ASSPTTGGNQPQH
>TRBJ2-1|TRBV25-1
ASSEAGLTPGEQF
>TRBJ2-7|TRBV10-3
AISPPGAGVGEQY
>TRBJ2-1|TRBV6-6
AGSRRQGENEQF
>TRBJ2-1|TRBV11-2
ASSLGFPGGDEQF
>TRBJ2-2|TRBV4-1
ASSQYRLRAGGPNDTGELF
>TRBJ1-2|TRBV19
ASLQGTYYGYT
>TRBJ1-2|TRBV11-2
ASSLAPGRDYT
>TRBJ2-3|TRBV9
ASTDRGADTQY
>TRBJ2-7|TRBV2
ASTPMQGAHGQY
>TRBJ1-4|TRBV7-9
ASSPYGGPNEKLF
>TRBJ2-1|TRBV2
ASSPPTGPYNEQF
>TRBJ1-4|TRBV14
ASSRQEATNEKLF
>TRBJ2-1|TRBV9
ASSGTRDNEQF
>TRBJ1-1|TRBV7-6
ASSLGTGTAPGTEAF
>TRBJ2-1|TRBV7-2
ASSGRLYYNEQF
>TRBJ2-7|TRBV7-2
ASSPQRGQDEQY
>TRBJ2-1|TRBV7-6
ASSLVGVKIGTSGGPGQF
>TRBJ2-7|TRBV5-6
ASSLPRGTYTYEQY
>TRBJ1-1|TRBV7-2
ASSLDLGANTEAF
>TRBJ1-1|TRBV4-1
ASSLSRVSTEAF
>TRBJ2-6|TRBV2
ARLGGDSGANVLT
>TRBJ1-1|TRBV25-1
ASSESNSPRGEAF
>TRBJ2-7|TRBV7-8
ATTGYGYEQY
>TRBJ2-1|TRBV29-1
SVLTPTGNEQF
>TRBJ1-5|TRBV27
ASSFSGNNQPQH
>TRBJ2-5|TRBV6-1
ASSEWWTAYQETQY